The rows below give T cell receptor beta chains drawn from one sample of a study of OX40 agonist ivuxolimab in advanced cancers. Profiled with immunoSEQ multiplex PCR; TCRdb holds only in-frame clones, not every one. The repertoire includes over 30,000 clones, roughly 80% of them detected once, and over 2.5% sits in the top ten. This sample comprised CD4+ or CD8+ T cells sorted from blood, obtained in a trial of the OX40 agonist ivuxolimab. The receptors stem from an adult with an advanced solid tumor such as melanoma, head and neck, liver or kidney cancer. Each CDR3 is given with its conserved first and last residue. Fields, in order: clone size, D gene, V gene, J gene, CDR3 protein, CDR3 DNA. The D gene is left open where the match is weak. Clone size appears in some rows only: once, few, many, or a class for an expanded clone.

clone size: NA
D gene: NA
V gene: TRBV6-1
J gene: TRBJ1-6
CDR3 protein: CAGSPRQVSPLHF
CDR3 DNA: TGTGCCGGCAGCCCCCGGCAGGTATCACCCCTCCACTTT

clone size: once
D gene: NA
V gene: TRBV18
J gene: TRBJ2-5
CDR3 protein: CASSPKGETQYF
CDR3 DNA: TGTGCCAGCTCACCAAAGGGGGAGACCCAGTACTTC

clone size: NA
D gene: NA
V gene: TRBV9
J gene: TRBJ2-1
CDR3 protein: CASSVGYNEQFF
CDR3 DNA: TGTGCCAGCAGCGTAGGGTACAATGAGCAGTTCTTC

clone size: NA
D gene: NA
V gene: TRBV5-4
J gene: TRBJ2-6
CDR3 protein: CASSIQGRAGANVLTF
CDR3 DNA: TGTGCCAGCAGCATACAGGGTAGGGCTGGGGCCAACGTCCTGACTTTC

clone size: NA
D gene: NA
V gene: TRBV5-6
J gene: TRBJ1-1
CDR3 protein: CASSLALIPAEAFF
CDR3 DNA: TGTGCCAGCAGCTTGGCCTTGATTCCGGCTGAAGCTTTCTTT

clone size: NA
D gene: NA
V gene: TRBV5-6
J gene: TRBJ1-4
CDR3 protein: CASSQQGRDNEKLFF
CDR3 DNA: TGTGCCAGCAGCCAACAGGGAAGGGATAATGAAAAACTGTTTTTT

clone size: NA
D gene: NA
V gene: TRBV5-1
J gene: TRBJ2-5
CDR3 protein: CASSRVTGETQYF
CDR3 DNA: TGCGCCAGCAGCCGGGTAACGGGAGAGACCCAGTACTTC

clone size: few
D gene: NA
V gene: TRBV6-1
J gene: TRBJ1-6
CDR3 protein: CASIGLGNSPLHF
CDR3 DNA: TGTGCCAGCATCGGCTTAGGGAATTCACCCCTCCACTTT

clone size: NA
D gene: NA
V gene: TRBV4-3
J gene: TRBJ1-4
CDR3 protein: CASSQEGATNEKLFF
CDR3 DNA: TGCGCCAGCAGCCAGGAGGGAGCAACTAATGAAAAACTGTTTTTT

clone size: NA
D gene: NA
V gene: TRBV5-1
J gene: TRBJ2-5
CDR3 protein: CASSPQVGETQYF
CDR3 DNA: TGCGCCAGCAGTCCTCAGGTAGGGGAGACCCAGTACTTC

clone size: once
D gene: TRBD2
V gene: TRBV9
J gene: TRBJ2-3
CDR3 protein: CASSASRAAGDYTDTQYF
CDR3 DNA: TGTGCCAGCAGCGCCTCTCGCGCAGCGGGGGACTACACAGATACGCAGTATTTT

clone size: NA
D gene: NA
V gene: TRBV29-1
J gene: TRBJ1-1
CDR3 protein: CSVLQGNTEAFF
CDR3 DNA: TGCAGCGTTCTACAGGGGAACACTGAAGCTTTCTTT

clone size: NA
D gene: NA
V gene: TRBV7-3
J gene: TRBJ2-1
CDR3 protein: CASSPGAHNEQFF
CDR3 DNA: TGTGCCAGCAGCCCCGGGGCCCACAATGAGCAGTTCTTC

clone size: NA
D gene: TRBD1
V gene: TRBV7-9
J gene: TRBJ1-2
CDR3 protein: CASSWGTGQYNYGYTF
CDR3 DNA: TGTGCCAGCAGCTGGGGGACAGGACAATATAACTATGGCTACACCTTC

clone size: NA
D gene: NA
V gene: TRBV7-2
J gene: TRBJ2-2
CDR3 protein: CASSLADTGELFF
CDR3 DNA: TGTGCCAGCAGCTTAGCCGACACCGGGGAGCTGTTTTTT

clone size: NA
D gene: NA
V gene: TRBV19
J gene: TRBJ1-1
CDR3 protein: CASSRGGNTEAFF
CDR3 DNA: TGTGCCAGTTCCCGAGGGGGGAACACTGAAGCTTTCTTT

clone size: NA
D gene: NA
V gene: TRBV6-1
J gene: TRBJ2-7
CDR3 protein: CASSPRRGPGYEQYF
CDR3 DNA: TGTGCCAGCAGCCCGAGAAGGGGCCCAGGGTACGAGCAGTACTTC

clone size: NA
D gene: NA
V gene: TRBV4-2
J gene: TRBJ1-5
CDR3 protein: CASSQEEGGNQPQHF
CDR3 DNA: TGTGCCAGCAGCCAAGAAGAAGGGGGAAATCAGCCCCAGCATTTT

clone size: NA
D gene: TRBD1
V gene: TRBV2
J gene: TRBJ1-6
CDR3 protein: CASSGQGRDSPLHF
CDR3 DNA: TGTGCCAGCAGCGGACAGGGGCGAGATTCACCCCTCCACTTT

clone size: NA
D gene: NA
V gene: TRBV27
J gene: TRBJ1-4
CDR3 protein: CASSSLRGYGEKLFF
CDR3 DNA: TGTGCCAGCAGTTCCCTCCGGGGGTACGGAGAAAAACTGTTTTTT

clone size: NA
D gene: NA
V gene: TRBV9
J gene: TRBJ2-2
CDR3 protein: CASSVVAGYTGELFF
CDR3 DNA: TGTGCCAGCAGCGTAGTGGCTGGCTACACCGGGGAGCTGTTTTTT

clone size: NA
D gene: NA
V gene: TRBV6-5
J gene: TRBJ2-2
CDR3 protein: CASTRTLITGELFF
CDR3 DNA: TGTGCCAGCACTCGAACTCTTATCACCGGGGAGCTGTTTTTT

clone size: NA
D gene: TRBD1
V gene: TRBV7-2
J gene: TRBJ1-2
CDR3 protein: CASSLGEGARGYTF
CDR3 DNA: TGTGCCAGCAGCTTGGGTGAGGGGGCGCGGGGCTACACCTTC

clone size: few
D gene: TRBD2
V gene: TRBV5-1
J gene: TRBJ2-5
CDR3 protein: CASSSTSGGQGQETQYF
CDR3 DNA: TGCGCCAGCAGCTCGACTAGCGGGGGGCAGGGACAAGAGACCCAGTACTTC

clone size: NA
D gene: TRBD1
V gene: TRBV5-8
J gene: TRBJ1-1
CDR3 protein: CASSARGGTGMGAFF
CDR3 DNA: TGTGCCAGCAGCGCGCGAGGGGGCACGGGGATGGGTGCTTTCTTT

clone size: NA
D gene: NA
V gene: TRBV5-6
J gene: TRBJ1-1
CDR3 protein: CASSLNERGDAEAFF
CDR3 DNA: TGTGCCAGCAGCTTGAACGAAAGGGGGGACGCTGAAGCTTTCTTT

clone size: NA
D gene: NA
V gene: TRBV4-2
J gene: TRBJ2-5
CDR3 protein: CASSQDGRERETQYF
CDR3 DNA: TGTGCCAGCAGCCAAGATGGCAGGGAGAGAGAGACCCAGTACTTC

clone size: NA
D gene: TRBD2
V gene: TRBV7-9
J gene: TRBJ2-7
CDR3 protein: CASKGPRLAEGEQYF
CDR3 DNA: TGTGCCAGCAAGGGCCCTCGGCTAGCGGAAGGCGAGCAGTACTTC

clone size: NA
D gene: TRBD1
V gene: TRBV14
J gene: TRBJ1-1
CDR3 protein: CASSQVTGGLNTEAFF
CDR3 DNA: TGTGCCAGCAGCCAAGTAACAGGGGGCTTGAACACTGAAGCTTTCTTT

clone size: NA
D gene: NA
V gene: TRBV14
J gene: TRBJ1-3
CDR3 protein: CASSQSPGTIYF
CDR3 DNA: TGTGCCAGCAGCCAGAGCCCGGGCACCATATATTTT

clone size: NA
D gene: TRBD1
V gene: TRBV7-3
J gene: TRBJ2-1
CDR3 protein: CASSPGQVNEQFF
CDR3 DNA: TGTGCCAGCAGCCCCGGACAGGTCAATGAGCAGTTCTTC

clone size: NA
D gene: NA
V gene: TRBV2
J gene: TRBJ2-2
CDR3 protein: CATSGRGVTPGELFF
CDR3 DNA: TGTGCCACCTCGGGACGGGGAGTGACGCCCGGGGAGCTGTTTTTT

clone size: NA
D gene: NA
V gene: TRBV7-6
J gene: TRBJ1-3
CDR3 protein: CASSLSNTIYF
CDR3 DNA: TGTGCCAGCAGCTTATCCAACACCATATATTTT

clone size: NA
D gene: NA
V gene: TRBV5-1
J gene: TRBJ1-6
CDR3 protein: CASSLDRWTYNSPLHF
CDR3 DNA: TGCGCCAGCAGCTTGGATCGGTGGACCTATAATTCACCCCTCCACTTT

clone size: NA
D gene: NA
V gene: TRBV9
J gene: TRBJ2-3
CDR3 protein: CASGREISTDTQYF
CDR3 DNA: TGTGCCAGTGGAAGGGAGATAAGCACAGATACGCAGTATTTT

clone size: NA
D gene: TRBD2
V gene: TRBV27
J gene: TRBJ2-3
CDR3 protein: CASTPGGGTDTQYF
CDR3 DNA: TGTGCCAGCACCCCGGGGGGTGGCACAGATACGCAGTATTTT

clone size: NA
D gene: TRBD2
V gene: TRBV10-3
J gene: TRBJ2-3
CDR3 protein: CATSGGTSGASTDTQYF
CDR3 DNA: TGTGCCACTTCCGGGGGGACTAGCGGAGCTAGCACAGATACGCAGTATTTT

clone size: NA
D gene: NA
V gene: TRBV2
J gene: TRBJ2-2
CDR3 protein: CAWSGVANTGELFF
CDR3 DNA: TGTGCCTGGAGCGGTGTAGCGAACACCGGGGAGCTGTTTTTT

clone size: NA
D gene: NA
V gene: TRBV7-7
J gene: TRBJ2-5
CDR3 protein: CASSPGDAETQYF
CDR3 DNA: TGTGCTAGCAGCCCCGGAGACGCGGAGACCCAGTACTTC

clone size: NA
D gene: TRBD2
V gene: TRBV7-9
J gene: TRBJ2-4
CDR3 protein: CASSLDGTIINIQYF
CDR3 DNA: TGTGCCAGCAGCTTAGACGGGACTATCATAAACATTCAGTACTTC

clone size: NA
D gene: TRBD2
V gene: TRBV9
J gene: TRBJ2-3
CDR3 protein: CASSAPGTSGSGTDTQYF
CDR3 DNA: TGTGCCAGCAGCGCTCCGGGGACTAGCGGGAGTGGCACAGATACGCAGTATTTT

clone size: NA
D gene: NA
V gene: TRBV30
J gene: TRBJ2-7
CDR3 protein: CAWSFGLDEQYF
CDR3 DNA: TGTGCCTGGAGTTTCGGGTTGGACGAGCAGTACTTC